The rows below give T cell receptor beta chains drawn from one sample of a study of T cell repertoires in cytomegalovirus infection. In TCRdb, the reads were re-called with MiXCR into one record per CDR3 protein. The profile shows around 630,000 distinct CDR3 sequences, 20% to 25% of them singletons. Sequences were obtained from CD8+ T cells from PBMCs. The source is a human donor in good health (CMV status not recorded). Some clones in this sample may be carry-over from other donors' samples. CDR3s include the opening cysteine and the closing phenylalanine or tryptophan. Each record gives: D gene, clone size, J gene, V gene, CDR3 DNA, CDR3 protein. The D gene is left open where the match is weak. A clone size is listed for some rows: how often the clone was seen (once, few, many), or a class if it is expanded.

D gene: NA
clone size: NA
J gene: TRBJ1-2
V gene: TRBV20-1
CDR3 DNA: TGCAGTGCTAGAGATCAGGGGAGGGATGGCTACACCTTC
CDR3 protein: CSARDQGRDGYTF

D gene: NA
clone size: many
J gene: TRBJ2-1
V gene: TRBV25-1
CDR3 DNA: TGTGCCAGCAGTGACCCCATAGAGGGGGGAACGAACAATGAGCAGTTCTTC
CDR3 protein: CASSDPIEGGTNNEQFF

D gene: NA
clone size: many
J gene: TRBJ1-1
V gene: TRBV6-1
CDR3 DNA: TGTGCCAGCATCTCGGGGGAAGCTTTCTTT
CDR3 protein: CASISGEAFF

D gene: NA
clone size: few
J gene: TRBJ2-2
V gene: TRBV6-5
CDR3 DNA: TGTGCCAGCATCCAAGGTGACCGGTTCACCGGGGAGCTGTTTTTT
CDR3 protein: CASIQGDRFTGELFF

D gene: TRBD2
clone size: NA
J gene: TRBJ2-2
V gene: TRBV6-5
CDR3 DNA: TGTGCCAGCAGTTATACCATTGGACTAGCGGCCACCGGGGAGCTGTTTTTT
CDR3 protein: CASSYTIGLAATGELFF

D gene: TRBD1
clone size: NA
J gene: TRBJ2-1
V gene: TRBV28
CDR3 DNA: TGTGCCAGCAGTTATGGGGCGGGACAGGGTTACAATGATCAGTTCTTC
CDR3 protein: CASSYGAGQGYNDQFF

D gene: TRBD2
clone size: NA
J gene: TRBJ2-5
V gene: TRBV20-1
CDR3 DNA: TGCAGTGCTAGAGAAATGCGGGGGGCCGGCGGAGAGACCCAGTACTTC
CDR3 protein: CSAREMRGAGGETQYF

D gene: TRBD2
clone size: many
J gene: TRBJ2-1
V gene: TRBV7-4
CDR3 DNA: TGTGCCAGCACACGCCCAGGGCGGGAGGATGAGCAGTTCTTC
CDR3 protein: CASTRPGREDEQFF

D gene: TRBD2
clone size: few
J gene: TRBJ2-1
V gene: TRBV2
CDR3 DNA: TGTGCCAGCAGTGAAACTGGGAGGGCCTACAATGAGCAGTTCTTC
CDR3 protein: CASSETGRAYNEQFF

D gene: TRBD2
clone size: NA
J gene: TRBJ2-3
V gene: TRBV10-1
CDR3 DNA: TGCGCCAGCAGTGAAACTAGCGGGGGAGACTTTTACACAGATACGCAGTATTTT
CDR3 protein: CASSETSGGDFYTDTQYF

D gene: NA
clone size: NA
J gene: TRBJ1-1
V gene: TRBV6-5
CDR3 DNA: TGTGCCAGCACCCCGGGAGGGGCGGAGACTGAAGCTTTCTTT
CDR3 protein: CASTPGGAETEAFF

D gene: NA
clone size: NA
J gene: TRBJ1-1
V gene: TRBV2
CDR3 DNA: TGTGCCAGCGATGAGAGATGGGAGGGTCCGCCTGAAGCTTTCTTT
CDR3 protein: CASDERWEGPPEAFF

D gene: TRBD2
clone size: few
J gene: TRBJ2-5
V gene: TRBV28
CDR3 DNA: TGTGCCAGCAGCCGTGGACTAGCGGGGGACCAAGAGACCCAGTACTTC
CDR3 protein: CASSRGLAGDQETQYF

D gene: TRBD1
clone size: few
J gene: TRBJ2-1
V gene: TRBV7-9
CDR3 DNA: TGTGCCAGCAGAGGGGGCCGGACAGGGGACAATGAGCAGTTCTTC
CDR3 protein: CASRGGRTGDNEQFF